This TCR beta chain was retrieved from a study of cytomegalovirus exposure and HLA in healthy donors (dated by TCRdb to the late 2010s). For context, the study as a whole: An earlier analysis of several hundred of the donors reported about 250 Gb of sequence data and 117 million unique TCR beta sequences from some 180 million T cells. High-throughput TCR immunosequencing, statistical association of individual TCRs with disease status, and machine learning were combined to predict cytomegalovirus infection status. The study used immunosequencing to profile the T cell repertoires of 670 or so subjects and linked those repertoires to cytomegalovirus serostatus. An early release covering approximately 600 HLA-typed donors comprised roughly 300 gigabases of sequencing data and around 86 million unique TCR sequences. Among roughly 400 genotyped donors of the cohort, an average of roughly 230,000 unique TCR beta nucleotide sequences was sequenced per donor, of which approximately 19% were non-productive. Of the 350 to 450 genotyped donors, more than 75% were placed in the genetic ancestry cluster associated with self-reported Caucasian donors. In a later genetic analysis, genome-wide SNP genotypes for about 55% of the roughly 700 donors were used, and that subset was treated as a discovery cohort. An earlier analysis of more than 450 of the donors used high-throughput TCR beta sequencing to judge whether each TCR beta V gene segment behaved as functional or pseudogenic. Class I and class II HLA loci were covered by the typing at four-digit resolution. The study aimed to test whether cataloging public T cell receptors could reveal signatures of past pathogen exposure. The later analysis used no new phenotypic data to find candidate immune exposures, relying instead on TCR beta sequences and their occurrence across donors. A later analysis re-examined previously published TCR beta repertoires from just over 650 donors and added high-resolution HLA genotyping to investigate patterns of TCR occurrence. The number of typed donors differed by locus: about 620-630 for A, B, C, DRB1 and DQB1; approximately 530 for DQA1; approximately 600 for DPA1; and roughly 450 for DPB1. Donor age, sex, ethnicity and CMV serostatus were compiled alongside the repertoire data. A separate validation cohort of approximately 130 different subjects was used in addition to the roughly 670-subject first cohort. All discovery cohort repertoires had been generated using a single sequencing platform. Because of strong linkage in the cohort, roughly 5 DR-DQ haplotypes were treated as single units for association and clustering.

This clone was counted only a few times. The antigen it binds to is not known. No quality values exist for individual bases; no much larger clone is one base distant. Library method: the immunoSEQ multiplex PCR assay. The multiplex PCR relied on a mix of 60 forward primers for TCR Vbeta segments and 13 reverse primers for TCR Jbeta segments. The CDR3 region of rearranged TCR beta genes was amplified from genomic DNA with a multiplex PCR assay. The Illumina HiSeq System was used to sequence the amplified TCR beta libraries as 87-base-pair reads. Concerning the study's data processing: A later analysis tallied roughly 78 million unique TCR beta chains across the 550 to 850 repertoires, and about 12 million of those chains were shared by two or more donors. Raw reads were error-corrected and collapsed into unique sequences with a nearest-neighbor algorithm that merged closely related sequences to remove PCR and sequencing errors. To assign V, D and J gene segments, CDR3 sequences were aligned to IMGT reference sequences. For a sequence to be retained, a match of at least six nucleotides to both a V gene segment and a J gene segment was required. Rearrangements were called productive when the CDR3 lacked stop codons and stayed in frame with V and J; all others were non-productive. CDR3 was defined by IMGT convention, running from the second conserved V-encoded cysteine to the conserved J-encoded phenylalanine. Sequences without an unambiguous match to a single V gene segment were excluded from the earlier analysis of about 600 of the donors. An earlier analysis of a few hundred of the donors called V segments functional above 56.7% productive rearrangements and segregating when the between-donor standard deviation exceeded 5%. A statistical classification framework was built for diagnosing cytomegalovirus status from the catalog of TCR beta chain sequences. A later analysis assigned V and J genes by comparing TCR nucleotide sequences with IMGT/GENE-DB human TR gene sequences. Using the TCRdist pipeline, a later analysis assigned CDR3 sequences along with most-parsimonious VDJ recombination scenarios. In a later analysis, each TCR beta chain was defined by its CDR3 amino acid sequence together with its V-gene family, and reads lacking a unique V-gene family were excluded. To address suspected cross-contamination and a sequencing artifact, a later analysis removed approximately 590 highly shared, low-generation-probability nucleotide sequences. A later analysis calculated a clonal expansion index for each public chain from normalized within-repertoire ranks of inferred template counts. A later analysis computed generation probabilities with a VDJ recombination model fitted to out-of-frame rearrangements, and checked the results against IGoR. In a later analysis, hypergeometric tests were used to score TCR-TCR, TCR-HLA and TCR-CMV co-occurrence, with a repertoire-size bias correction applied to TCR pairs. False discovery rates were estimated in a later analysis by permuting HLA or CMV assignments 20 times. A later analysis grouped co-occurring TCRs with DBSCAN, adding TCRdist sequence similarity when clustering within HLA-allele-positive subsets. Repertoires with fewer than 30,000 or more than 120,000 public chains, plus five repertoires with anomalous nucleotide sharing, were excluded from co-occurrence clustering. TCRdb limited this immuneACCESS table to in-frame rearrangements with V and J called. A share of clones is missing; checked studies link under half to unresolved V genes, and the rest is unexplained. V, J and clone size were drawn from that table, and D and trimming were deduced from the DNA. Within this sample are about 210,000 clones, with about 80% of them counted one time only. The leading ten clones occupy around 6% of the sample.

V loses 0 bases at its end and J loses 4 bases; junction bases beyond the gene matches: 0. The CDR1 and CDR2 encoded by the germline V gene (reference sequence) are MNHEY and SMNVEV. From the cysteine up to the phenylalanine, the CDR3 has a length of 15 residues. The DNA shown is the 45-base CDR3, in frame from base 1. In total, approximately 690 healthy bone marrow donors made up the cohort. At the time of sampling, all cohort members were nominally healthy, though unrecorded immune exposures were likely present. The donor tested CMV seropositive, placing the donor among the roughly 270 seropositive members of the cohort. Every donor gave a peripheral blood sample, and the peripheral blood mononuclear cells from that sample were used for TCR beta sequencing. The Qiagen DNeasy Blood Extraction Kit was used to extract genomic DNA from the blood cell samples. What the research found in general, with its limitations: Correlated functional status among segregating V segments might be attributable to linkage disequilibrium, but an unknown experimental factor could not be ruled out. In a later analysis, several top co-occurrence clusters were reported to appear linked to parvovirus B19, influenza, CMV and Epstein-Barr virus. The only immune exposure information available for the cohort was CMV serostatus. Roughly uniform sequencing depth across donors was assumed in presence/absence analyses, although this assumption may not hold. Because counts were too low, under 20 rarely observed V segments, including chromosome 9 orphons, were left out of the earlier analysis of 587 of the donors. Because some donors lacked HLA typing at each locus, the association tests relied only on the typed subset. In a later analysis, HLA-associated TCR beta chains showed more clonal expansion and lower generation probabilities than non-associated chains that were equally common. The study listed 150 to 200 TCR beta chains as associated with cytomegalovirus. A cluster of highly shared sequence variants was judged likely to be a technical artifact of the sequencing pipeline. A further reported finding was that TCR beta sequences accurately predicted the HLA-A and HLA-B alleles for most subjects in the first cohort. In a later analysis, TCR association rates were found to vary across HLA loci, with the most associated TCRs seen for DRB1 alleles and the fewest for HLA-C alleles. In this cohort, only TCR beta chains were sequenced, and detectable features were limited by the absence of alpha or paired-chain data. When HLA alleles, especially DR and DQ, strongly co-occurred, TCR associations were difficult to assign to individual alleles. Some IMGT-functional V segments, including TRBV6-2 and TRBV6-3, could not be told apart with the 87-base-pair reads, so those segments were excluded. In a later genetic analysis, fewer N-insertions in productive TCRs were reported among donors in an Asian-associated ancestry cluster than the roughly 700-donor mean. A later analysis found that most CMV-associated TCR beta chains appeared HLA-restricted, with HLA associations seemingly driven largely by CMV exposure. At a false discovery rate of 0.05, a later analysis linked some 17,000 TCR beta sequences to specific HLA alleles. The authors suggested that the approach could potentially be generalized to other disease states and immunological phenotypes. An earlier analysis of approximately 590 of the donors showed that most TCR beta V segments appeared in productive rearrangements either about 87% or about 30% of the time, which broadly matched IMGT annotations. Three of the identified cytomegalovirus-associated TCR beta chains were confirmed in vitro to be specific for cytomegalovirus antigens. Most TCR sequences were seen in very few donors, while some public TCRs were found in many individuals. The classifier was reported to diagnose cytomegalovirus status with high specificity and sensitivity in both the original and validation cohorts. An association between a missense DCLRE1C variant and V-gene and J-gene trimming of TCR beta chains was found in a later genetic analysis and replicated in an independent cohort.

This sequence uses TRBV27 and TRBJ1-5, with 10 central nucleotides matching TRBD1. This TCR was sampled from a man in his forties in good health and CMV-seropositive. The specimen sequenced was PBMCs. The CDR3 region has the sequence CASSLSGQGNQPQHF. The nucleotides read TGTGCCAGCAGTTTATCGGGACAGGGGAATCAGCCCCAGCATTTT.